A selection of T cell receptor beta chains follows, all from one sample in a study of T cells in Graves' hyperthyroidism and ophthalmopathy. MiXCR was run by TCRdb on the multiplex PCR reads, yielding one entry per CDR3 protein. The sample lists hundreds of thousands of distinct CDR3 sequences; about 16% were seen once. The sequenced sample consisted of blood. The receptors stem from a woman in her thirties with Graves' hyperthyroidism. The CDR3 runs from the conserved cysteine through the conserved F or W. D genes are given only for firm matches. Part of the rows lack a size; the others show once, few, many or a class for expanded clones.

V gene: TRBV20-1; clone size: NA; D gene: NA; J gene: TRBJ2-1; CDR3 DNA: TGCAGTGCCCCACGGGGGCTCAATGAGCAGTTCTTC; CDR3 protein: CSAPRGLNEQFF
V gene: TRBV27; clone size: few; D gene: NA; J gene: TRBJ2-3; CDR3 DNA: TGTGCCAGCAGTTCCCTGTTTTCGACGGAAGAGGGGGTGTACACAGATACGCAGTATTTT; CDR3 protein: CASSSLFSTEEGVYTDTQYF
V gene: TRBV4-2; clone size: few; D gene: NA; J gene: TRBJ2-2; CDR3 DNA: TGTGCCAGCAGCCAAGGGATATCGAACACCGGGGAGCTGTTTTTT; CDR3 protein: CASSQGISNTGELFF
V gene: TRBV4-1; clone size: few; D gene: NA; J gene: TRBJ1-3; CDR3 DNA: TGCGCCAGCAGTCCGTACAGGGACCCTGGAAACACCATATATTTT; CDR3 protein: CASSPYRDPGNTIYF
V gene: TRBV28; clone size: many; D gene: NA; J gene: TRBJ1-4; CDR3 DNA: TGTGCCAGCCAACAGGAAAAACTGTTTTTT; CDR3 protein: CASQQEKLFF
V gene: TRBV20-1; clone size: many; D gene: NA; J gene: TRBJ2-1; CDR3 DNA: TGCAGTGCTAGTGCGGGGAATGAGCAGTTCTTC; CDR3 protein: CSASAGNEQFF
V gene: TRBV11-2; clone size: many; D gene: TRBD2; J gene: TRBJ2-4; CDR3 DNA: TGTGCCAGCAGCGAGAATAGCGGGCCCGTAAACATTCAGTACTTC; CDR3 protein: CASSENSGPVNIQYF
V gene: TRBV11-2; clone size: few; D gene: NA; J gene: TRBJ1-6; CDR3 DNA: TGTGCCAGCAGCTTGGGGGGCGCAGGATCACCCCTCCACTTT; CDR3 protein: CASSLGGAGSPLHF
V gene: TRBV20-1; clone size: many; D gene: NA; J gene: TRBJ2-7; CDR3 DNA: TGCAGTGCAGCCCTAGCGCCCCTCTACGAGCAGTACTTC; CDR3 protein: CSAALAPLYEQYF
V gene: TRBV6-2/TRBV6-3; clone size: NA; D gene: NA; J gene: TRBJ2-6; CDR3 DNA: TGTGCCAGCAGTTACATAGGACCCGGCTCTGGGGCCAACGTCCTGACTTTC; CDR3 protein: CASSYIGPGSGANVLTF
V gene: TRBV25-1; clone size: NA; D gene: NA; J gene: TRBJ2-7; CDR3 DNA: TGTGCCAGCAGTGAATATGGGCGGAGGGGGTCGGGGGAGCAGTACTTC; CDR3 protein: CASSEYGRRGSGEQYF
V gene: TRBV10-3; clone size: many; D gene: TRBD1; J gene: TRBJ2-7; CDR3 DNA: TGTGCCATCAGTGATTCAGGGGGCCGGTCCTACGAGCAGTACTTC; CDR3 protein: CAISDSGGRSYEQYF
V gene: TRBV2; clone size: NA; D gene: TRBD1; J gene: TRBJ1-5; CDR3 DNA: TGTGCCAGCAGTAGACAGGGAACGGGTGATCAGCCCCAGCATTTT; CDR3 protein: CASSRQGTGDQPQHF
V gene: TRBV27; clone size: few; D gene: TRBD2; J gene: TRBJ2-7; CDR3 DNA: TGTGCCAGCAGTTTATCTTTAGCGGGAACCTACGAGCAGTACTTC; CDR3 protein: CASSLSLAGTYEQYF
V gene: TRBV9; clone size: NA; D gene: TRBD1; J gene: TRBJ1-4; CDR3 DNA: TGTGCCAGCAGCAAGACAGGGCAAAATGAAAAACTGTTTTTT; CDR3 protein: CASSKTGQNEKLFF
V gene: TRBV28; clone size: many; D gene: TRBD1; J gene: TRBJ1-6; CDR3 DNA: TGTGCCAGCAGACCACCGGGACAGTATAATTCACCCCTCCACTTT; CDR3 protein: CASRPPGQYNSPLHF
V gene: TRBV9; clone size: NA; D gene: NA; J gene: TRBJ2-2; CDR3 DNA: TGTGCCAGCAGCGTTAGGACACTCGCCGGGGAGCTGTTTTTT; CDR3 protein: CASSVRTLAGELFF
V gene: TRBV7-2; clone size: many; D gene: TRBD1; J gene: TRBJ2-7; CDR3 DNA: TGTGCCAGCAGCTTAGAACAGGACAGGGAGGCCGAGCAGTACTTC; CDR3 protein: CASSLEQDREAEQYF
V gene: TRBV30; clone size: NA; D gene: NA; J gene: TRBJ2-1; CDR3 DNA: TGTGCCTTCTCGGCCTACAATGAGCAGTTCTTC; CDR3 protein: CAFSAYNEQFF
V gene: TRBV27; clone size: NA; D gene: TRBD2; J gene: TRBJ2-3; CDR3 DNA: TGTGCCAGCAGTTTCCTCCCACAGCGGGAGGAGTCAGATACGCAGTATTTT; CDR3 protein: CASSFLPQREESDTQYF
V gene: TRBV6-5; clone size: NA; D gene: TRBD2; J gene: TRBJ2-3; CDR3 DNA: TGTGCCAGCAGTTACCAATCCGGGACTACCACAGATACGCAGTATTTT; CDR3 protein: CASSYQSGTTTDTQYF
V gene: TRBV4-1; clone size: NA; D gene: NA; J gene: TRBJ2-7; CDR3 DNA: TGCGCCAGCAGCCAAGTCACAAGGAGCTCCTACGAGCAGTACTTC; CDR3 protein: CASSQVTRSSYEQYF
V gene: TRBV13; clone size: many; D gene: NA; J gene: TRBJ2-2; CDR3 DNA: TGTGCCAGCAGCTACAGGAACACCGGGGAGCTGTTTTTT; CDR3 protein: CASSYRNTGELFF
V gene: TRBV5-1; clone size: NA; D gene: NA; J gene: TRBJ2-1; CDR3 DNA: TGCGCCAGCAGCTTGGAAGAGGATGAGCAGTTCTTC; CDR3 protein: CASSLEEDEQFF
V gene: TRBV7-2; clone size: NA; D gene: NA; J gene: TRBJ2-7; CDR3 DNA: TGTGCCAGCAGCCCCGTCAAGGGGACCGCATACTACGAGCAGTACTTC; CDR3 protein: CASSPVKGTAYYEQYF
V gene: TRBV15; clone size: many; D gene: TRBD1; J gene: TRBJ2-3; CDR3 DNA: TGTGCCACCAGCAGATTCTCGGGACAGGGCACAGATACGCAGTATTTT; CDR3 protein: CATSRFSGQGTDTQYF
V gene: TRBV30; clone size: few; D gene: NA; J gene: TRBJ1-4; CDR3 DNA: TGTGCCTGGAACAGGGTCTTCTTTGAAAAACTGTTTTTT; CDR3 protein: CAWNRVFFEKLFF
V gene: TRBV6-2/TRBV6-3; clone size: many; D gene: NA; J gene: TRBJ2-7; CDR3 DNA: TGTGCCAGCAGCCGCGGGTTCTACGAGCAGTACTTC; CDR3 protein: CASSRGFYEQYF
V gene: TRBV5-1; clone size: NA; D gene: NA; J gene: TRBJ2-3; CDR3 DNA: TGCGCCAGCGGACTTAGACCCGGGGTGGGTCCAGATACGCAGTATTTT; CDR3 protein: CASGLRPGVGPDTQYF
V gene: TRBV20-1; clone size: many; D gene: TRBD2; J gene: TRBJ2-7; CDR3 DNA: TGCAGTGCTAGGAGACTAGAGCGGGAGGTCTCCTACGAGCAGTACTTC; CDR3 protein: CSARRLEREVSYEQYF
V gene: TRBV27; clone size: many; D gene: NA; J gene: TRBJ1-5; CDR3 DNA: TGTGCCAGCAGTTTAGTCGGCAATCAGCCCCAGCATTTT; CDR3 protein: CASSLVGNQPQHF
V gene: TRBV2; clone size: many; D gene: TRBD1; J gene: TRBJ2-5; CDR3 DNA: TGTGCCAGCAGTATGGACAGGATCGAGACCCAGTACTTC; CDR3 protein: CASSMDRIETQYF
V gene: TRBV4-3; clone size: few; D gene: TRBD1; J gene: TRBJ2-7; CDR3 DNA: TGCGCCAGCAGCCCTAGGACAGGAAGAGCTTACGAGCAGTACTTC; CDR3 protein: CASSPRTGRAYEQYF
V gene: TRBV6-1; clone size: NA; D gene: TRBD1; J gene: TRBJ1-5; CDR3 DNA: TGTGCCAGCAGTGAATTTAGACAGGGGAATCAGCCCCAGCATTTT; CDR3 protein: CASSEFRQGNQPQHF
V gene: TRBV6-2/TRBV6-3; clone size: NA; D gene: TRBD2; J gene: TRBJ2-1; CDR3 DNA: TGTGCCAGCAGGAGGACTAGCGGGAGTTCCATCAACCACAATGAGCAGTTCTTC; CDR3 protein: CASRRTSGSSINHNEQFF
V gene: TRBV7-9; clone size: NA; D gene: NA; J gene: TRBJ1-2; CDR3 DNA: TGTGCCAGCAGCTTAGGAACAGCTTTAAACTACACCTTC; CDR3 protein: CASSLGTALNYTF
V gene: TRBV15; clone size: NA; D gene: NA; J gene: TRBJ2-1; CDR3 DNA: TGTGCCACCAGCAGAGCCGGGTTGGAGCAGTTCTTC; CDR3 protein: CATSRAGLEQFF
V gene: TRBV10-3; clone size: NA; D gene: NA; J gene: TRBJ1-6; CDR3 DNA: TGTGCCATCAGTGAGTCGATGCTGACAGTTGGCTCCTATAATTCACCCCTCCACTTT; CDR3 protein: CAISESMLTVGSYNSPLHF
V gene: TRBV7-6; clone size: many; D gene: TRBD2; J gene: TRBJ2-5; CDR3 DNA: TGTGCCAGCAGCCGGAGCGGGAGTAGGGAGACCCAGTACTTC; CDR3 protein: CASSRSGSRETQYF
V gene: TRBV20-1; clone size: many; D gene: NA; J gene: TRBJ2-3; CDR3 DNA: TGCAGTGCTAGAGGAGAGAGTAGTTCTACAGATACGCAGTATTTT; CDR3 protein: CSARGESSSTDTQYF
V gene: TRBV5-8; clone size: few; D gene: NA; J gene: TRBJ1-1; CDR3 DNA: TGTGCCAGCAGCTTCGGGGGGGGCGGTATGGCTGAAGCTTTCTTT; CDR3 protein: CASSFGGGGMAEAFF
V gene: TRBV27; clone size: NA; D gene: NA; J gene: TRBJ1-5; CDR3 DNA: TGTGCCAGCAGTTATCGTGGGGGGATAAATCAGCCCCAGCATTTT; CDR3 protein: CASSYRGGINQPQHF
V gene: TRBV29-1; clone size: many; D gene: NA; J gene: TRBJ1-2; CDR3 DNA: TGCAGCGTTGATGGCCTCTATGGCTACACCTTC; CDR3 protein: CSVDGLYGYTF
V gene: TRBV20-1; clone size: NA; D gene: NA; J gene: TRBJ1-5; CDR3 DNA: TGCAGTGCTAGGGACAGACTTAGCAATCAGCCCCAGCATTTT; CDR3 protein: CSARDRLSNQPQHF
V gene: TRBV6-1; clone size: many; D gene: TRBD1; J gene: TRBJ2-7; CDR3 DNA: TGTGCCAGCAGTCTGGGACAGGGATTTGACTACGAGCAGTACTTC; CDR3 protein: CASSLGQGFDYEQYF
V gene: TRBV7-3; clone size: many; D gene: NA; J gene: TRBJ2-3; CDR3 DNA: TGTGCCAGCAGCTGGGGGACTTCTAGCACAGATACGCAGTATTTT; CDR3 protein: CASSWGTSSTDTQYF
V gene: TRBV4-2; clone size: NA; D gene: NA; J gene: TRBJ2-7; CDR3 DNA: TGTGCCAGCAGCCATTTTGACTACGAGCAGTACTTC; CDR3 protein: CASSHFDYEQYF
V gene: TRBV5-1; clone size: few; D gene: NA; J gene: TRBJ2-7; CDR3 DNA: TGCGCCAGCAGCCCCGGACAGATGGGGGTGAACGAGCAGTACTTC; CDR3 protein: CASSPGQMGVNEQYF
V gene: TRBV27; clone size: many; D gene: NA; J gene: TRBJ1-1; CDR3 DNA: TGTGCCAGCAGGCCTGGCTGGACAGCGAACACTGAAGCTTTCTTT; CDR3 protein: CASRPGWTANTEAFF
V gene: TRBV2; clone size: many; D gene: NA; J gene: TRBJ1-2; CDR3 DNA: TGTGCCAGCAGTGAAGTTCCTCTTACACCTTATGGCTACACCTTC; CDR3 protein: CASSEVPLTPYGYTF